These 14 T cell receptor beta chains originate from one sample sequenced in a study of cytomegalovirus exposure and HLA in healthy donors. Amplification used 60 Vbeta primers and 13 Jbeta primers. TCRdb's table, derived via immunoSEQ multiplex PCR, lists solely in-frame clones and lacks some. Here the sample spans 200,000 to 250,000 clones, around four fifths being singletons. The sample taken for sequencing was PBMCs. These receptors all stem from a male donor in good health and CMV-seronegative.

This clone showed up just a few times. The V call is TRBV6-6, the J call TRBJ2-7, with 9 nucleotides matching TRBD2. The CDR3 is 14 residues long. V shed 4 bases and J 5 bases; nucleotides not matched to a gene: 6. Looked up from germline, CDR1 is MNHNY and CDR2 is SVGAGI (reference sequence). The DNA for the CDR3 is TGTGCCAGCAGTTTTAGCGGGAGTAACAACGAGCAGTACTTC. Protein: CASSFSGSNNEQYF.

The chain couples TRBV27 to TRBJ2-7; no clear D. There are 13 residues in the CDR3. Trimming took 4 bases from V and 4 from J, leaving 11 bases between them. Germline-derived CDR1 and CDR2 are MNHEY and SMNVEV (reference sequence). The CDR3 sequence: CASSYQNGYEQYF. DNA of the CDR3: TGTGCCAGCAGTTACCAGAACGGGTACGAGCAGTACTTC.

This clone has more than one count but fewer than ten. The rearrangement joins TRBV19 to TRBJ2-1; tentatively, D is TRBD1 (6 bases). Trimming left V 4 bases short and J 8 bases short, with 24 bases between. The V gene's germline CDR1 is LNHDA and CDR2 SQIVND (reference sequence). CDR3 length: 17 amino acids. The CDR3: CASSNRLGAGRGYEQFF. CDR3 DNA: TGTGCCAGTAGTAATCGACTGGGGGCAGGACGGGGCTATGAGCAGTTCTTC. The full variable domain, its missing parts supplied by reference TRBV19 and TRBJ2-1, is DGGITQSPKYLFRKEGQNVTLSCEQNLNHDAMYWYRQDPGQGLRLIYYSQIVNDFQKGDIAEGYSVSREKKESFPLTVTSAQKNPTAFYLCASSNRLGAGRGYEQFFGPGTRLTVL.

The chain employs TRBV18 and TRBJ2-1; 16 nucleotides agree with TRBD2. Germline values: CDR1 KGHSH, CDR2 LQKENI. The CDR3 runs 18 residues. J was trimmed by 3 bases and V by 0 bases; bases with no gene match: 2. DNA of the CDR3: TGTGCCAGCTCACCACCGGGACTAGCGGGGGGGAACTACAATGAGCAGTTCTTC. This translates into CASSPPGLAGGNYNEQFF.

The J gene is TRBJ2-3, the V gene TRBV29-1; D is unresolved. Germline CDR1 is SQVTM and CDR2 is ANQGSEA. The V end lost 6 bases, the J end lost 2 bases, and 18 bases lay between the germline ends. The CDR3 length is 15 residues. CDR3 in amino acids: CSVPSGRFTTDTQYF. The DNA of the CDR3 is TGCAGCGTCCCGTCAGGCAGGTTCACCACAGATACGCAGTATTTT.

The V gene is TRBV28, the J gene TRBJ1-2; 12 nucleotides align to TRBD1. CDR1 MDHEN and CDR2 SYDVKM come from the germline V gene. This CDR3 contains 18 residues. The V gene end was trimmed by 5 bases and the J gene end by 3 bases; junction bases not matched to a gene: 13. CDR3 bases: TGTGCCAGCAGTCAGCCGGGACAGGGGGCCCAACGAGACTATGGCTACACCTTC. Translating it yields CASSQPGQGAQRDYGYTF.

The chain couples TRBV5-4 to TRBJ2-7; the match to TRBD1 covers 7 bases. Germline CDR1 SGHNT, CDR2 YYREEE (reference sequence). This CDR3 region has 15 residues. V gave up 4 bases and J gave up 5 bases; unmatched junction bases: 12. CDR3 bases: TGTGCCAGCAGCCGAAAAAGGGGGCGCCTCGACGAGCAGTACTTC. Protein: CASSRKRGRLDEQYF.

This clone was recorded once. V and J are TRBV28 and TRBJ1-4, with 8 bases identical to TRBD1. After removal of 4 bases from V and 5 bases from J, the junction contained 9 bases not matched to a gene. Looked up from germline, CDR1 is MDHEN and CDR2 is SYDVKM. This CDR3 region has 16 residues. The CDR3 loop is CASSSPRQGLNEKLFF. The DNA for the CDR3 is TGTGCCAGCAGTTCACCCAGACAGGGGCTCAATGAAAAACTGTTTTTT.

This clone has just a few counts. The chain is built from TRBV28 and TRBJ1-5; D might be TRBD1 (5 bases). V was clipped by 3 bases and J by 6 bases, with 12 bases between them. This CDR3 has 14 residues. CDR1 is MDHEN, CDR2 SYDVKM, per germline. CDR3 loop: CASSFLVRGQPQHF. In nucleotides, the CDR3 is TGTGCCAGCAGTTTCTTGGTAAGGGGTCAGCCCCAGCATTTT.

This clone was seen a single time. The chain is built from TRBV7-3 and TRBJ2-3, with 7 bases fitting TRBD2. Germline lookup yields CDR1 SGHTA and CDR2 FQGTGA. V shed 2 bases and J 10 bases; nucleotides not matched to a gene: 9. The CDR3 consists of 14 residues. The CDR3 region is CASSLSSGIVPQYF. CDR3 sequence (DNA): TGTGCCAGCAGCTTATCGAGCGGGATAGTCCCGCAGTATTTT.

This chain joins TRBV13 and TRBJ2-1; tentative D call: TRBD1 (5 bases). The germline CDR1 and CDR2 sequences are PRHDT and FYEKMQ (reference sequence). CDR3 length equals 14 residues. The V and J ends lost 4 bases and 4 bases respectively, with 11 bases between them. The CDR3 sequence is CASSYNQGYNEQFF. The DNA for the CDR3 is TGTGCCAGCAGCTACAACCAGGGATACAATGAGCAGTTCTTC. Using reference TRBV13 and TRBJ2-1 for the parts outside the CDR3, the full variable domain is AAGVIQSPRHLIKEKRETATLKCYPIPRHDTVYWYQQGPGQDPQFLISFYEKMQSDKGSIPDRFSAQQFSDYHSELNMSSLELGDSALYFCASSYNQGYNEQFFGPGTRLTVL.

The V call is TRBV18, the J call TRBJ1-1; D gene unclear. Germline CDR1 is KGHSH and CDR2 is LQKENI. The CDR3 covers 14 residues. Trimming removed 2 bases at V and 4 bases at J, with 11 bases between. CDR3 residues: CASSPRSAGTEAFF. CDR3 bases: TGTGCCAGCTCACCAAGGTCCGCAGGCACTGAAGCTTTCTTT.

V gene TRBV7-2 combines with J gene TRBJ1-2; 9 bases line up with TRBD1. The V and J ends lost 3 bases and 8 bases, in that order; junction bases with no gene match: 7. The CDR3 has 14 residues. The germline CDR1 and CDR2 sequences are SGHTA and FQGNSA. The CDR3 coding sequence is TGTGCCAGCAGCTTCTCGACAGGGGGTGGAGGCTACACCTTC. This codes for CASSFSTGGGGYTF.

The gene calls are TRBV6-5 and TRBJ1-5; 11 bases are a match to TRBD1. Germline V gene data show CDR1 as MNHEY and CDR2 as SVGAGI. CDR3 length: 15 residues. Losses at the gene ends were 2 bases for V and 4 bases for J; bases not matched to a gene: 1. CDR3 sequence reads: CASSYGTGGNQPQHF. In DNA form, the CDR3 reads TGTGCCAGCAGTTACGGGACAGGGGGAAATCAGCCCCAGCATTTT.